These T cell receptor beta chains were read from a single sample in a study of cytomegalovirus exposure and HLA in healthy donors. The protocol was immunoSEQ multiplex PCR, while the TCRdb copy is restricted to in-frame clones and leaves out a portion. The sample holds approximately 85,000 clones, approximately 80% seen once. Sequences were obtained from PBMCs. The receptor source for this set is a man in his forties or fifties in good health and CMV-seropositive. The CDR3 runs from the conserved cysteine through the conserved F or W. D genes are given only for firm matches. Where a row states a size, it is once, few, many or the class of an expanded clone; other rows omit it.

V gene: TRBV6-6
J gene: TRBJ1-1
D gene: .
CDR3 length: 12
clone size: .
CDR3 protein: CASSLHNTEAFF
CDR3 DNA: TGTGCCAGCAGCTTACATAACACTGAAGCTTTCTTT

V gene: TRBV7-5
J gene: TRBJ2-7
D gene: .
CDR3 length: 17
clone size: once
CDR3 protein: CARSERETGTLTYEQYF
CDR3 DNA: TGTGCCAGAAGCGAAAGAGAAACCGGGACTTTGACCTACGAGCAGTACTTC

V gene: TRBV6-5
J gene: TRBJ1-1
D gene: .
CDR3 length: 14
clone size: .
CDR3 protein: CASSIFSRDTEAFF
CDR3 DNA: TGTGCCAGCAGCATTTTTTCCCGGGACACTGAAGCTTTCTTT

V gene: TRBV5-1
J gene: TRBJ2-2
D gene: .
CDR3 length: 17
clone size: .
CDR3 protein: CASSLVPGGLNTGELFF
CDR3 DNA: TGCGCCAGCAGCTTGGTTCCAGGAGGGCTTAACACCGGGGAGCTGTTTTTT

V gene: TRBV25-1
J gene: TRBJ1-1
D gene: .
CDR3 length: 14
clone size: few
CDR3 protein: CASSLTGTNTEAFF
CDR3 DNA: TGTGCCAGCAGCCTAACAGGGACCAACACTGAAGCTTTCTTT

V gene: TRBV18
J gene: TRBJ2-7
D gene: .
CDR3 length: 13
clone size: .
CDR3 protein: CASSPGLRYEQYF
CDR3 DNA: TGTGCCAGCTCACCGGGACTCCGCTACGAGCAGTACTTC

V gene: TRBV5-1
J gene: TRBJ2-1
D gene: TRBD2
CDR3 length: 18
clone size: .
CDR3 protein: CASSLEFGRAHSYNEQFF
CDR3 DNA: TGCGCCAGCAGCTTGGAGTTCGGGAGGGCCCACTCCTACAATGAGCAGTTCTTC

V gene: TRBV15
J gene: TRBJ2-7
D gene: .
CDR3 length: 14
clone size: .
CDR3 protein: CATSPTGSHYEQYF
CDR3 DNA: TGTGCCACCAGTCCGACTGGGAGCCATTACGAGCAGTACTTC

V gene: TRBV30
J gene: TRBJ1-5
D gene: .
CDR3 length: 14
clone size: .
CDR3 protein: CAWSPGTFNQPQHF
CDR3 DNA: TGTGCCTGGAGTCCGGGGACATTCAATCAGCCCCAGCATTTT

V gene: TRBV19
J gene: TRBJ2-7
D gene: .
CDR3 length: 15
clone size: .
CDR3 protein: CASSISPGSYYEQYF
CDR3 DNA: TGTGCCAGTAGTATTTCTCCCGGTTCTTACTACGAGCAGTACTTC

V gene: TRBV5-1
J gene: TRBJ2-7
D gene: .
CDR3 length: 16
clone size: .
CDR3 protein: CASSLVGRLRSYEQYF
CDR3 DNA: TGCGCCAGCAGCTTGGTGGGCAGGCTAAGGTCCTACGAGCAGTACTTC

V gene: TRBV4-1
J gene: TRBJ1-5
D gene: TRBD1
CDR3 length: 15
clone size: .
CDR3 protein: CASSLRDRLDQPQHF
CDR3 DNA: TGCGCCAGCAGCCTCCGGGACAGGCTAGATCAGCCCCAGCATTTT

V gene: TRBV4-1
J gene: TRBJ2-1
D gene: TRBD2
CDR3 length: 16
clone size: .
CDR3 protein: CASSYSGTSGRNEQFF
CDR3 DNA: TGCGCCAGCAGCTATTCCGGGACTAGCGGGAGGAATGAGCAGTTCTTC

V gene: TRBV4-3
J gene: TRBJ1-2
D gene: .
CDR3 length: 16
clone size: .
CDR3 protein: CASSQGAGSFNYGYTF
CDR3 DNA: TGCGCCAGCAGCCAAGGGGCAGGCTCCTTCAACTATGGCTACACCTTC

V gene: TRBV5-1
J gene: TRBJ2-1
D gene: TRBD2
CDR3 length: 15
clone size: .
CDR3 protein: CASSPSGSSYNEQFF
CDR3 DNA: TGCGCCAGCAGCCCTAGCGGGAGCTCCTACAATGAGCAGTTCTTC

V gene: TRBV11-3
J gene: TRBJ2-5
D gene: TRBD2
CDR3 length: 15
clone size: .
CDR3 protein: CASSVGGLPSETQYF
CDR3 DNA: TGTGCCAGCAGCGTGGGGGGACTACCCTCGGAGACCCAGTACTTC

V gene: TRBV5-1
J gene: TRBJ1-5
D gene: .
CDR3 length: 14
clone size: once
CDR3 protein: CASSTSQGYEPQHF
CDR3 DNA: TGCGCCAGCAGCACATCCCAGGGGTACGAGCCCCAGCATTTT

V gene: TRBV7-2
J gene: TRBJ2-6
D gene: .
CDR3 length: 15
clone size: few
CDR3 protein: CASSLRYSGANGLTF
CDR3 DNA: TGTGCCAGCAGCTTACGTTACTCTGGGGCCAACGGCCTGACTTTC

V gene: TRBV2
J gene: TRBJ2-2
D gene: .
CDR3 length: 14
clone size: .
CDR3 protein: CASNLWAGSGELFF
CDR3 DNA: TGTGCCAGCAACCTCTGGGCGGGATCCGGGGAGCTGTTTTTT

V gene: TRBV5-6
J gene: TRBJ2-7
D gene: .
CDR3 length: 12
clone size: .
CDR3 protein: CASGVGGSEQYF
CDR3 DNA: TGTGCCAGCGGGGTCGGGGGTTCCGAGCAGTACTTC

V gene: TRBV14
J gene: TRBJ1-1
D gene: .
CDR3 length: 14
clone size: .
CDR3 protein: CASSQDGGNTEAFF
CDR3 DNA: TGTGCCAGCAGCCAAGATGGCGGGAACACTGAAGCTTTCTTT

V gene: TRBV5-1
J gene: TRBJ1-4
D gene: TRBD1
CDR3 length: 13
clone size: .
CDR3 protein: CASSRDSNEKLFF
CDR3 DNA: TGCGCCAGCAGCCGGGACAGTAATGAAAAACTGTTTTTT

V gene: TRBV5-1
J gene: TRBJ2-7
D gene: TRBD1
CDR3 length: 15
clone size: .
CDR3 protein: CASSSTGAHRGEQYF
CDR3 DNA: TGCGCCAGCAGCTCGACAGGGGCCCACCGCGGCGAGCAGTACTTC

V gene: TRBV30
J gene: TRBJ2-7
D gene: TRBD1
CDR3 length: 13
clone size: .
CDR3 protein: CACPGQGAHEQYF
CDR3 DNA: TGTGCCTGTCCGGGACAGGGGGCTCATGAGCAGTACTTC

V gene: TRBV9
J gene: TRBJ2-7
D gene: TRBD1
CDR3 length: 15
clone size: .
CDR3 protein: CASSATGGVGYEQYF
CDR3 DNA: TGTGCCAGCAGCGCGACAGGGGGCGTGGGCTACGAGCAGTACTTC

V gene: TRBV7-9
J gene: TRBJ2-1
D gene: .
CDR3 length: 15
clone size: few
CDR3 protein: CSSSLGGMDYNEQFF
CDR3 DNA: TGTTCCAGCAGCTTGGGCGGGATGGACTACAATGAGCAGTTCTTC

V gene: TRBV18
J gene: TRBJ2-3
D gene: .
CDR3 length: 15
clone size: .
CDR3 protein: CASSLGQIGTDTQYF
CDR3 DNA: TGTGCCAGCTCATTAGGACAGATAGGCACAGATACGCAGTATTTT

V gene: TRBV10-3
J gene: TRBJ1-1
D gene: .
CDR3 length: 13
clone size: .
CDR3 protein: CAIRETLNTEAFF
CDR3 DNA: TGTGCCATCAGAGAAACACTGAACACTGAAGCTTTCTTT

V gene: TRBV19
J gene: TRBJ2-7
D gene: .
CDR3 length: 14
clone size: .
CDR3 protein: CASSIRGRDYEQYF
CDR3 DNA: TGTGCCAGTAGTATAAGGGGCAGGGACTACGAGCAGTACTTC

V gene: TRBV27
J gene: TRBJ2-5
D gene: TRBD2
CDR3 length: 15
clone size: .
CDR3 protein: CASSKTSGSPETQYF
CDR3 DNA: TGTGCCAGCAGTAAGACTAGCGGGAGTCCAGAGACCCAGTACTTC

V gene: TRBV6-6
J gene: TRBJ2-3
D gene: TRBD2
CDR3 length: 16
clone size: .
CDR3 protein: CASRWTSGTSTDTQYF
CDR3 DNA: TGTGCCAGCAGATGGACTAGCGGGACTAGCACAGATACGCAGTATTTT

V gene: TRBV6-1
J gene: TRBJ2-7
D gene: TRBD2
CDR3 length: 11
clone size: few
CDR3 protein: CASGLGTEQYF
CDR3 DNA: TGTGCCAGCGGACTAGGTACCGAGCAGTACTTC

V gene: TRBV19
J gene: TRBJ2-7
D gene: TRBD2
CDR3 length: 17
clone size: .
CDR3 protein: CASSMGLAGTLGYEQYF
CDR3 DNA: TGTGCCAGTAGTATGGGACTAGCGGGTACCCTGGGGTACGAGCAGTACTTC

V gene: TRBV6-1
J gene: TRBJ2-3
D gene: TRBD2
CDR3 length: 16
clone size: once
CDR3 protein: CASRETPSGNTDTQYF
CDR3 DNA: TGTGCCAGCAGGGAAACACCTAGCGGTAACACAGATACGCAGTATTTT

V gene: TRBV28
J gene: TRBJ2-7
D gene: TRBD1
CDR3 length: 14
clone size: .
CDR3 protein: CASIEPGQGAEQYF
CDR3 DNA: TGTGCCAGCATTGAACCGGGACAGGGTGCCGAGCAGTACTTC

V gene: TRBV6-1
J gene: TRBJ1-2
D gene: .
CDR3 length: 13
clone size: .
CDR3 protein: CASHISGFYGYTF
CDR3 DNA: TGTGCCAGCCATATTTCAGGGTTCTATGGCTACACCTTC

V gene: TRBV7-2
J gene: TRBJ1-1
D gene: TRBD1
CDR3 length: 13
clone size: .
CDR3 protein: CASSFTGETEAFF
CDR3 DNA: TGTGCCAGCAGCTTTACAGGGGAGACTGAAGCTTTCTTT

V gene: TRBV7-9
J gene: TRBJ2-7
D gene: TRBD2
CDR3 length: 13
clone size: once
CDR3 protein: CASSLGAGNEQYF
CDR3 DNA: TGTGCCAGCAGTCTTGGAGCGGGAAACGAGCAGTACTTC

V gene: TRBV9
J gene: TRBJ2-7
D gene: TRBD2
CDR3 length: 16
clone size: .
CDR3 protein: CASSVAAGGHTNEQYF
CDR3 DNA: TGTGCCAGCAGCGTAGCGGCGGGAGGCCACACAAACGAGCAGTACTTC

V gene: TRBV7-9
J gene: TRBJ2-2
D gene: TRBD2
CDR3 length: 16
clone size: .
CDR3 protein: CASSLIAGGLVGELFF
CDR3 DNA: TGTGCCAGCAGCTTAATAGCGGGAGGGCTCGTCGGGGAGCTGTTTTTT

V gene: TRBV19
J gene: TRBJ2-1
D gene: TRBD1
CDR3 length: 14
clone size: .
CDR3 protein: CASTRDRGQDEQFF
CDR3 DNA: TGTGCCAGTACCCGGGACAGGGGGCAGGATGAGCAGTTCTTC

V gene: TRBV5-1
J gene: TRBJ2-5
D gene: TRBD2
CDR3 length: 16
clone size: .
CDR3 protein: CASSLGRTSGEETQYF
CDR3 DNA: TGCGCCAGCAGCTTGGGGCGGACTAGCGGTGAAGAGACCCAGTACTTC